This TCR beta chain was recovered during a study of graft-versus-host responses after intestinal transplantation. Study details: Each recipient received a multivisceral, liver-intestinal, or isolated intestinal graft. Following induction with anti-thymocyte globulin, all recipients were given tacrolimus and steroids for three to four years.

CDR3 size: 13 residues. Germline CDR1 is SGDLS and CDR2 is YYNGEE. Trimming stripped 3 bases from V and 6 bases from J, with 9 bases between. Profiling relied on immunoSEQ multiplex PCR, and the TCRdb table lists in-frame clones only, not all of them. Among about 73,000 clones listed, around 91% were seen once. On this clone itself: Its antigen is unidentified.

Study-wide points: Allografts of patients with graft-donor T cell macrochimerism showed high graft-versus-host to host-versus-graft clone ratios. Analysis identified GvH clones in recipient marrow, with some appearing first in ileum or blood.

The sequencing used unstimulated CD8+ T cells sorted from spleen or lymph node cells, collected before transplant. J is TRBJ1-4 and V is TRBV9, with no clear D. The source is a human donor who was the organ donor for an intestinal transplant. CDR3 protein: CASSDSSYEKLFF. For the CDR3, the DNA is TGTGCCAGCAGCGATTCGTCGTATGAAAAACTGTTTTTT.